This T cell receptor (beta chain) was identified in a study of shared clonotypes between healthy human individuals. About the study: Each donor's CD8 memory used one plate, CD8 naive two, each CD4 subset three. Study-level results: How much donors shared clonotypes was expected to be affected by sequencing depth. The study found lower generation probabilities in non-shared clonotypes than in those shared by all four donors.

Germline assignment: CDR1 LNHNV and CDR2 YYDKDF (reference sequence). After removal of 1 base from V and 3 bases from J, the junction contained 3 bases not matched to a gene. The CDR3 totals 15 residues. Naive CD8 populations comprised CD45RO-negative cells positively selected for CCR7, excluding terminally differentiated effector memory CD45RA+ cells. On this clone itself: Its antigen remains unidentified.

Measured with immunoSEQ multiplex PCR; TCRdb has only the in-frame clones, and not every one. The table lists about 2.2 million clones, about 92% of them singletons. The sequenced material came from naive CD8+ T cells from PBMCs. The J gene is TRBJ2-3, the V gene TRBV15, with 8 bases lining up with TRBD2. This sequence was found in a young man in good health. Some clones in this sample may be carry-over from other donors' samples. This chain's CDR3 is CATSRVRGATDTQYF. DNA of the CDR3: TGTGCCACCAGCAGAGTGCGGGGGGCGACAGATACGCAGTATTTT.